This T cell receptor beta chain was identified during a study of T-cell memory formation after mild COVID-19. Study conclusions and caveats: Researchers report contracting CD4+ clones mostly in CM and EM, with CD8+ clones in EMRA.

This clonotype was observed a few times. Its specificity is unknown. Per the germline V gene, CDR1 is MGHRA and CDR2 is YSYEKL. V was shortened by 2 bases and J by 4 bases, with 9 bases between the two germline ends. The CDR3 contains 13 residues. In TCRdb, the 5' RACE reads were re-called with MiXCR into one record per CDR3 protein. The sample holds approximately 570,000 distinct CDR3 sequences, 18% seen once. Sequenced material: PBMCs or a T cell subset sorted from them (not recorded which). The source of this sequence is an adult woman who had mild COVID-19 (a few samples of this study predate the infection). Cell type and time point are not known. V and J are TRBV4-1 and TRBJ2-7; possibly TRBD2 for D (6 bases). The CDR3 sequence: CASSQLLAYEQYF. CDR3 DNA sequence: TGCGCCAGCAGCCAACTTCTAGCGTACGAGCAGTACTTC.